This record looks at one TCR beta chain sequence and its context. Its antigen remains unidentified. This sample was taken from a study of monozygotic twins with inflammatory bowel disease. The CDR3 loop spans 15 amino acids. The V gene's germline CDR1 is ENHRY and CDR2 SYGVKD. UMIs incorporating a 6-nucleotide sample barcode were appended by means of template switching. TCRdb reprocessed the 5' RACE reads and keeps a single row for each CDR3 protein, giving no DNA. The sample table sets out about 300,000 distinct CDR3 sequences. Whole-study results and caveats: Repertoire similarity did not separate concordant from discordant twins, possibly from limited power. Healthy twins shared more clonotypes with others than IBD patients, most markedly active ones.

This chain links TRBV10-3 with TRBJ2-3; the TRBD1 assignment by TCRdb is unverifiable without DNA. The specimen sequenced was blood. The TCR sequence derives from a human donor with ulcerative colitis or Crohn's disease, or a healthy co-twin of an affected twin (not recorded which). The CDR3 reads CAIRQTGSSGDTQYF.